These 30 T cell receptor beta chains came from one sample sequenced in a study of control samples from healthy donors and cancer patients (dated by TCRdb to 2018 to 2021). Libraries were built with the immunoSEQ multiplex PCR assay. TCRdb re-hosts the immuneACCESS table, in-frame sequences only. Its copies lack some clones; in the studies checked, an unresolved V gene accounts for under half of them, and the cause for the rest is not known. The sample table contains some 130,000 clones; only one count was recorded for approximately 90% of them. The biggest ten clones account for about 9% of the sample. Sequenced sample: blood. These TCRs come from a man younger than 35 in good health.

As concerns this clone: Other DNA sequences of this sample code for an identical CDR3. The chain is built from TRBV14 and TRBJ2-7; the D gene is possibly TRBD1 (5 bases). Trimming stripped 4 bases from V and 2 bases from J, with 18 bases between. Germline CDR1 is SGHDN and CDR2 is FVKESK. CDR3 length equals 16 residues. In nucleotides, the CDR3 is TGTGCCAGCAGCCCTTTGGGGCATGGGGAAACCTACGAGCAGTACTTC. This sequence encodes CASSPLGHGETYEQYF.

The chain links TRBV18 to TRBJ1-1; 7 bases are shared with TRBD1. The CDR3 runs to 13 residues. J was trimmed by 4 bases and V by 3 bases; bases with no gene match: 2. Germline CDR1 is KGHSH and CDR2 is LQKENI. The DNA for the CDR3 is TGTGCCAGCTCACCCCGACAGGGCACTGAAGCTTTCTTT. Translation gives CASSPRQGTEAFF.

The chain has TRBV15 and TRBJ2-3; weak D call: TRBD1 (6 bases). Germline V gene data show CDR1 as LNHNV and CDR2 as YYDKDF (reference sequence). V was shortened by 3 bases and J by 6 bases, with 19 bases between the two germline ends. The CDR3 has 16 residues. The DNA for the CDR3 is TGTGCCACCAGCAGGGACAGCCGTGGGGGTACGGATACGCAGTATTTT. This encodes CATSRDSRGGTDTQYF.

The chain combines TRBV3-1 (or the pseudogene TRBV3-2) with TRBJ1-2; D perhaps matches TRBD1 (5 bases). The length of the CDR3 is 14 residues. The V gene lost 7 bases and the J gene lost 3 bases, with 15 bases spanning the gap. Germline-derived CDR1 and CDR2 are LGHDT and YNNKEL (reference sequence). CDR3 amino acids: CASTPNRIYYGYTF. CDR3 in DNA: TGTGCCAGCACCCCTAACAGGATATACTATGGCTACACCTTC.

This clone was counted a few times. V is TRBV24-1 and J is TRBJ2-2, with 8 bases that match TRBD1. CDR3 length: 15 residues. In germline, CDR1 is KGHDR, CDR2 SFDVKD. Germline trimming cut 4 bases from V and 7 bases from J; bases unmatched to any gene: 7. This CDR3 reads CATSDGTGEIGELFF. DNA of the CDR3: TGTGCCACCAGTGACGGGACAGGAGAAATCGGGGAGCTGTTTTTT.

The chain combines TRBV6-1 with TRBJ1-2, with TRBD1 as a possible D gene (6 bases). Trimming removed 3 bases from V and 6 bases from J, with 17 bases in between. The germline V gene has CDR1 MNHNS and CDR2 SASEGT. The CDR3 spans 15 residues. The CDR3 region is CASSDPGTPPDGYTF. Here the CDR3 DNA reads TGTGCCAGCAGTGATCCCGGGACACCGCCCGATGGCTACACCTTC.

The chain combines TRBV5-1 with TRBJ1-5; 10 bases align to TRBD1. V gave up 4 bases and J gave up 2 bases; unmatched junction bases: 6. Germline-derived CDR1 and CDR2 are SGHRS and YFSETQ. The CDR3 contains 16 residues. CDR3 loop: CASSLGTGDRNQPQHF. CDR3 sequence (DNA): TGCGCCAGCAGCCTGGGGACAGGGGACCGCAATCAGCCCCAGCATTTT.

The chain carries TRBV5-1 and TRBJ1-2, with D possibly matching TRBD1 (5 bases). The germline V gene encodes CDR1 SGHRS and CDR2 YFSETQ. V shed 1 base and J shed 7 bases, with 8 bases lying between them. The CDR3 loop spans 12 amino acids. CDR3: CASSLSGGGYTF. The CDR3 DNA reads TGCGCCAGCAGCTTGTCTGGGGGTGGCTACACCTTC. The complete variable domain, with remaining parts taken from reference TRBV5-1 and TRBJ1-2, reads KAGVTQTPRYLIKTRGQQVTLSCSPISGHRSVSWYQQTPGQGLQFLFEYFSETQRNKGNFPGRFSGRQFSNSRSEMNVSTLELGDSALYLCASSLSGGGYTFGSGTRLTVV.

The chain is built from TRBV18 and TRBJ1-5; tentatively, D is TRBD1 (6 bases). Germline lookup yields CDR1 KGHSH and CDR2 LQKENI. This CDR3 is built from 16 residues. V was trimmed by 1 base and J by 5 bases, leaving 15 bases between them. CDR3 sequence (DNA): TGTGCCAGCTCACCACGTTGGGAGCAGGGGCATCAGCCCCAGCATTTT. Protein: CASSPRWEQGHQPQHF.

The chain joins TRBV20-1 to TRBJ2-1; TRBD1 agrees at 7 bases. CDR1 and CDR2 from the germline V gene are DFQATT and SNEGSKA (reference sequence). J was trimmed by 3 bases and V by 3 bases; bases with no gene match: 8. The CDR3 contains 15 residues. CDR3 residues: CSASPRQGVYNEQFF. CDR3 DNA: TGCAGTGCTAGTCCGCGGCAGGGGGTCTACAATGAGCAGTTCTTC.

This chain links TRBV9 with TRBJ2-1; 9 positions match TRBD2. CDR3 size: 15 residues. The J segment lost 8 bases and the V segment lost 1 base, leaving 7 bases of the junction unmatched. CDR1 is SGDLS, CDR2 YYNGEE, per germline. CDR3: CASSVKAGGTDEQFF. The CDR3 nucleotides are TGTGCCAGCAGCGTAAAAGCGGGGGGTACAGATGAGCAGTTCTTC.

This clone was recorded only once. CDR3 in amino acids: CASSIGQNNQPQHF. The DNA of the CDR3 is TGTGCCAGTAGTATAGGGCAGAACAATCAGCCCCAGCATTTT. This chain uses TRBV19 with TRBJ1-5; D is uncertain. Trimming removed 1 base from V and 3 bases from J, with 7 bases in between. The CDR3 has 14 residues. Germline CDR1 LNHDA, CDR2 SQIVND (reference sequence).

V gene TRBV6-5 combines with J gene TRBJ2-2; D remains ambiguous. Germline V CDR1 and CDR2: MNHEY, SVGAGI. The CDR3 sequence is 12 residues long. Trimming removed 2 bases at V and 4 bases at J, with 2 bases between. The CDR3 nucleotides read TGTGCCAGCAGTTACATCACCGGGGAGCTGTTTTTT. It codes for CASSYITGELFF.

This chain uses TRBV15 with TRBJ2-1; 7 bases match TRBD2. Germline V lookup: CDR1 LNHNV, CDR2 YYDKDF (reference sequence). Losses at the gene ends were 5 bases for V and 4 bases for J; bases not matched to a gene: 11. The CDR3 is 16 amino acids. The CDR3 region is CATSGLLAGVYNEQFF. CDR3 bases: TGTGCCACCAGCGGCCTCCTTGCGGGGGTATACAATGAGCAGTTCTTC.

This rearrangement joins TRBV5-6 to TRBJ2-5, with D possibly being TRBD2 (6 bases). V was shortened by 4 bases and J by 5 bases, with 15 bases between the two germline ends. CDR1 SGHDT and CDR2 YYEEEE come from the germline V gene. CDR3 size: 14 residues. The CDR3, as DNA: TGTGCCAGCAGCCCCCCTGGAGGGTCGGAGACCCAGTACTTC. This translates into CASSPPGGSETQYF.

The rearrangement uses TRBV5-1 and TRBJ2-2, with D tentatively TRBD1 (6 bases). Trimming stripped 0 bases from V and 1 base from J, with 10 bases between. Germline V CDR1 and CDR2: SGHRS, YFSETQ. The CDR3 extends over 16 amino acids. CDR3: CASSLDPGVNTGELFF. The CDR3 region has the DNA TGCGCCAGCAGCTTGGATCCAGGGGTGAACACCGGGGAGCTGTTTTTT.

J is TRBJ1-2 and V is TRBV10-3; no reliable D call. V gave up 1 base and J gave up 0 bases, with 15 bases separating them. CDR3 length equals 17 residues. Germline V CDR1 and CDR2: ENHRY, SYGVKD. DNA of the CDR3: TGTGCCATCAGTGAGTTAGGCCCCTCAATAGCTAACTATGGCTACACCTTC. It yields the protein CAISELGPSIANYGYTF.

This chain connects TRBV2 to TRBJ2-1, with D uncertain. Germline lookup yields CDR1 SNHLY and CDR2 FYNNEI. The CDR3 extends over 14 amino acids. This CDR3 reads CALAAENSYNEQFF. As DNA, the CDR3 is TGTGCGCTGGCAGCAGAGAACTCCTACAATGAGCAGTTCTTC.

The chain joins TRBV25-1 to TRBJ1-3, with D maybe TRBD1 (5 bases). The germline CDR1 and CDR2 sequences are MGHDK and SYGVNS. The CDR3 runs to 16 residues. The V end lost 0 bases, the J end lost 2 bases, and 11 bases lay between the germline ends. The CDR3 loop reads CASSEYGRGTGNTIYF. The CDR3 nucleotides read TGTGCCAGCAGTGAATATGGTAGGGGCACTGGAAACACCATATATTTT.

The V and J genes are TRBV12-3 or TRBV12-4 and TRBJ1-1; D is uncertain. The CDR3 spans 13 residues. V was pared by 1 base and J by 4 bases, with 7 bases between. CDR3 sequence: CASSLGVATEAFF. The CDR3 coding sequence is TGTGCCAGCAGTTTAGGAGTGGCCACTGAAGCTTTCTTT.

J is TRBJ1-5 and V is TRBV2, with 9 bases lining up with TRBD1. The CDR3 loop spans 15 amino acids. J was trimmed by 6 bases and V by 6 bases; bases with no gene match: 9. Germline V gives CDR1 SNHLY, CDR2 FYNNEI. The CDR3 loop is CASRGDRVNSQPQHF. In DNA, the CDR3 is TGTGCCAGCAGAGGGGACAGGGTTAACAGTCAGCCCCAGCATTTT.

The V call is TRBV4-1, the J call TRBJ1-6; TRBD1 aligns across 10 bases. The germline gives CDR1 MGHRA, CDR2 YSYEKL. The J segment lost 9 bases and the V segment lost 0 bases, leaving 5 bases of the junction unmatched. The CDR3 extends over 16 amino acids. CDR3 amino acids: CASSQEIGTGASPLHF. The CDR3 DNA reads as TGCGCCAGCAGCCAAGAAATCGGGACAGGGGCTTCACCCCTCCACTTT.

This chain connects TRBV7-6 to TRBJ1-1; D is perhaps TRBD1 (6 bases). The V end was cut by 0 bases, the J end by 4 bases, with 12 bases between. The length of the CDR3 is 15 residues. Germline CDR1 SGHVS, CDR2 FNYEAQ. The CDR3 is CASSLAPGATTEAFF. Written as DNA, the CDR3 is TGTGCCAGCAGCTTAGCGCCAGGGGCGACCACTGAAGCTTTCTTT. The full variable domain, its missing parts supplied by reference TRBV7-6 and TRBJ1-1, is GAGVSQSPRYKVTKRGQDVALRCDPISGHVSLYWYRQALGQGPEFLTYFNYEAQQDKSGLPNDRFSAERPEGSISTLTIQRTEQRDSAMYRCASSLAPGATTEAFFGQGTRLTVV.

This clone was found once. V and J are TRBV5-6 and TRBJ2-7; D remains unclear. Germline CDR1 is SGHDT and CDR2 is YYEEEE. Trimming took 0 bases from V and 0 from J, leaving 7 bases between them. There are 14 residues in the CDR3. This chain's CDR3 is CASSLGGTSYEQYF. The CDR3 bases are TGTGCCAGCAGCTTGGGTGGCACCTCCTACGAGCAGTACTTC.

This chain joins TRBV9 and TRBJ2-1, with 11 bases lining up with TRBD2. V lost 3 bases, J lost 0 bases, and 2 bases stayed unmatched. The CDR3 is 16 residues long. Germline CDR1 is SGDLS and CDR2 is YYNGEE. The CDR3 nucleotides are TGTGCCAGCAGCGGCGGGACTAGCGGCTCCTACAATGAGCAGTTCTTC. Its translation: CASSGGTSGSYNEQFF. Full variable domain (remainder filled in from reference TRBV9 and TRBJ2-1): DSGVTQTPKHLITATGQRVTLRCSPRSGDLSVYWYQQSLDQGLQFLIQYYNGEERAKGNILERFSAQQFPDLHSELNLSSLELGDSALYFCASSGGTSGSYNEQFFGPGTRLTVL.

This clone was seen once. The rearrangement links TRBV27 to TRBJ1-2; no reliable D call. V dropped 7 bases and J dropped 2 bases, with 20 bases sitting between them. This CDR3 spans 16 amino acids. The germline gives CDR1 MNHEY, CDR2 SMNVEV (reference sequence). This CDR3 is CASTPLSRQMNYGYTF. The DNA of the CDR3 is TGTGCCAGCACCCCATTGAGTCGGCAGATGAACTATGGCTACACCTTC.

The chain is built from TRBV3-1 (or the pseudogene TRBV3-2) and TRBJ1-2, with D possibly TRBD1 on 5 matching bases. V was shortened by 4 bases and J by 8 bases, with 17 bases between the two germline ends. This CDR3 has 14 residues. Looked up from germline, CDR1 is LGHDT and CDR2 is YNNKEL (reference sequence). CDR3 in DNA: TGTGCCAGCAGCCCCGAGGGAGGGGAGAGCGGCTACACCTTC. Protein product: CASSPEGGESGYTF.

The chain has TRBV14 and TRBJ1-6; weak D call: TRBD1 (5 bases). Trimming left V 6 bases short and J 10 bases short, with 16 bases between. This CDR3 has 14 residues. Germline assignment: CDR1 SGHDN and CDR2 FVKESK. CDR3 bases: TGTGCCAGCAGAGAGGGGCCGGGAGGCTCACCCCTCCACTTT. Protein: CASREGPGGSPLHF.

The V call is TRBV7-8, the J call TRBJ1-5; D uncertain. V was trimmed by 1 base and J by 4 bases, leaving 17 bases between them. Germline V lookup: CDR1 SGHVS, CDR2 FQNEAQ. The CDR3 runs 17 residues. The CDR3 bases are TGTGCCAGCAGCTTAGATTCCGCGGGGTTGAGTAATCAGCCCCAGCATTTT. This sequence encodes CASSLDSAGLSNQPQHF.

This clone was picked up one time. The chain is built from TRBV5-1 and TRBJ1-3; no definite D call. The CDR3 is made up of 14 amino acids. Per germline, CDR1 SGHRS and CDR2 YFSETQ. The germline V and J ends were trimmed by 2 bases and 2 bases, with 8 bases remaining between them. The CDR3: CASSFRGAGNTIYF. Here the CDR3 DNA reads TGCGCCAGCAGCTTCCGGGGAGCTGGAAACACCATATATTTT.